This TCR beta chain is drawn from a study of post-analysis software for immune sequencing data. About the research overall: As for disease course, relapsing-remitting, secondary progressive and progressive-relapsing multiple sclerosis were all included.

As to this clonotype: Its antigen is not identified. An end of the junction differs from the germline gene, which may be a read error.

Regarding the study as a whole: Patients with multiple sclerosis recorded significantly lower normalized Chao1 diversity than controls, the study found. With TRBV5-6, TRBV5-1 and TRBV20-1 included, a handful of TRBV segments were more frequent in patients than in controls. When the samples were clustered directly with F measure, those that had been prepared in the same batch showed strong co-clustering.

Unique-molecular-identifier-tagged TCR beta cDNA libraries were used. About 500,000 cDNA molecules came from about 1 to 10 million T cells. TCRdb ran MiXCR on the PCR reads and lists one entry per CDR3 protein. The sample has hundreds of thousands of distinct CDR3 sequences, about 32% seen once. The germline gives CDR1 LGHNA, CDR2 YSLEER. The CDR3 spans 15 residues. This clonotype was sampled from a girl under 18 with multiple sclerosis. The chain combines TRBV4-3 with TRBJ1-4, with 7 bases matching TRBD1. The sample consisted of blood. The CDR3 bases are TGCACCAGCAGCCAAGGGGGCCAGGGAGGCGAAAAACTGTTTTTT. It specifies CTSSQGGQGGEKLFF.